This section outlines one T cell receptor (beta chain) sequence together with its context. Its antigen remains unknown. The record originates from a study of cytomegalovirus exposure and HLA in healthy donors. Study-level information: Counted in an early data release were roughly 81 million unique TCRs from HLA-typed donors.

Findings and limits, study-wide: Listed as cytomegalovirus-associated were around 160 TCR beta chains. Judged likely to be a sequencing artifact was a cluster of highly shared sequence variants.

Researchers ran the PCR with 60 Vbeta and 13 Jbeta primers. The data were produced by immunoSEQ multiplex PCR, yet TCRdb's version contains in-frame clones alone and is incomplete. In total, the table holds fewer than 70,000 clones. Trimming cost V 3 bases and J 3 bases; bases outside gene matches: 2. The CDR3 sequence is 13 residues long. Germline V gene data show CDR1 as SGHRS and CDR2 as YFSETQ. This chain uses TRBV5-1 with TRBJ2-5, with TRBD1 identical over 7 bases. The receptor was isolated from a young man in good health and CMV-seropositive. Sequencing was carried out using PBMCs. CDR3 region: CASSSTGEETQYF. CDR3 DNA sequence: TGCGCCAGCAGCTCTACAGGGGAAGAGACCCAGTACTTC. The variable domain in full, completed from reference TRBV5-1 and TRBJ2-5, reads KAGVTQTPRYLIKTRGQQVTLSCSPISGHRSVSWYQQTPGQGLQFLFEYFSETQRNKGNFPGRFSGRQFSNSRSEMNVSTLELGDSALYLCASSSTGEETQYFGPGTRLLVL.